This TCR beta chain was captured by sequencing in a study of T cells after yellow fever vaccination. Overall study: Some fractions had low cell numbers, and these were prepared with SMART-Seq v4 Ultra Low Input.

This clonotype was detected only a few times. As yet, its antigen is unknown. General study findings and limits: Post-booster repertoires contained most primary-vaccination clones again (around 97% CD4, 88% CD8).

TCRdb reprocessed the 5' RACE reads with MiXCR, giving one entry per CDR3 protein. Among under 200,000 distinct CDR3 sequences listed, around 7% were seen once. The sequencing used CD4+ T cells sorted from PBMCs, collected about 5 days after the first yellow fever vaccination. The TCR was taken from a man aged 18-30 years who received the YFV17D yellow fever vaccine.

As DNA, the CDR3 is TGTGCCAGTAGTATCTTAGGCTCCGAGGGGACCTACGAGCAGTACTTC. It encodes CASSILGSEGTYEQYF. The gene calls are TRBV19 and TRBJ2-7; D may match TRBD1 or TRBD2 (5 bases each). Trimming left V 3 bases short and J 2 bases short, with 17 bases between. This CDR3 has 16 residues. Germline V gene lookup returns CDR1 LNHDA and CDR2 SQIVND (reference sequence). Looking up the rest from reference TRBV19 and TRBJ2-7 gives the full variable domain: DGGITQSPKYLFRKEGQNVTLSCEQNLNHDAMYWYRQDPGQGLRLIYYSQIVNDFQKGDIAEGYSVSREKKESFPLTVTSAQKNPTAFYLCASSILGSEGTYEQYFGPGTRLTVT.